The source of this T cell receptor (beta chain) is a study of cytomegalovirus exposure and HLA in healthy donors. Across the whole study: A previous analysis identified approximately 120 million unique TCR beta sequences derived from about 180 million T cells. Overall study findings and caveats: Presence/absence analyses assumed roughly uniform sequencing depth across donors, which may not hold. In a later analysis, V- and J-gene trimming of beta chains associated with a DCLRE1C missense variant, replicated independently.

This CDR3 contains 15 residues. J gave up 7 bases and V 6 bases, and 6 bases lay outside the gene matches. The germline V gene has CDR1 MNHEY and CDR2 SMNVEV (reference sequence). PCR employed 60 Vbeta and 13 Jbeta primers. Under the authors' procedure: Later reanalysis found about 78 million unique TCR beta chains, around 9.9 million of them shared. Clones were sequenced by immunoSEQ multiplex PCR, and TCRdb holds only the in-frame ones, with some missing. Clone size and the V and J calls come from that table; the DNA yielded D and trimming. The data contain 200,000 to 300,000 clones, 84% of them singletons. In this sample, this clone turned up once. Its matching antigen is unknown.

This sequence was found in a woman aged 40 to 50 in good health and CMV-seropositive. The chain couples TRBV27 to TRBJ2-2; 12 bases agree with TRBD1. Material for sequencing was PBMCs. CDR3 bases: TGTGCCAGCAGCGGGACAGGGGGCGCAGTCGGGGAGCTGTTTTTT. Translation gives CASSGTGGAVGELFF.